This record covers a single T cell receptor (beta chain). The antigen is undetermined. Some clones are missing from TCRdb's copy, which holds only in-frame ones; the method was immunoSEQ multiplex PCR. Here the sample spans approximately 40,000 clones, about four fifths being singletons. These data belong to a study of a mutant IDH1 vaccine in newly diagnosed glioma. In the study overall: The patients were given eight vaccinations, one each in weeks 1, 3, 5, 7, 11, 15, 19 and 23. Commencement of vaccination occurred 4-6 weeks following radiotherapy alone, or concurrently with temozolomide cycles. Study-level results: Induction of immune responses by the vaccine occurred in about 93% of patients.

CDR1 and CDR2 (germline): LGHNA, YSLEER. The CDR3 extends over 19 amino acids. V was shortened by 0 bases and J by 11 bases, with 26 bases between the two germline ends. Time point specified: week 5, during vaccination. Alongside topical imiquimod, each dose of vaccine comprised 300 ug of mutant IDH1 20-mer peptide. Sample: PBMCs, taken from a glioma patient whose treatment included an IDH1 peptide vaccine. This TCR was recovered from a man aged 35 to 55 with glioma. V gene TRBV4-3 combines with J gene TRBJ1-6; a weak D match, TRBD1 (5 bases). CDR3 coding DNA: TGCGCCAGCAGCCAAGAGGTGGCCGAAGGGACGTGGCAGCCCACACCCCTCCACTTT. Protein: CASSQEVAEGTWQPTPLHF.